The 6 T cell receptor beta chains below were found in one sample sequenced in a study of graft-versus-host responses after intestinal transplantation. TCRdb keeps only in-frame clones here, not all; method: immunoSEQ multiplex PCR. The sample carries some 87,000 clones, 92% recorded once. Their antigens remain unidentified. The sample in question was unstimulated CD4+ T cells sorted from spleen or lymph node cells, obtained before intestinal transplant. The receptors originated from a human donor who received an intestinal transplant.

This chain joins TRBV7-9 and TRBJ2-2, with 7 bases identical to TRBD1. With V trimmed by 1 base and J by 6 bases, 11 bases remained unmatched. The CDR3 has 17 residues. CDR1 SEHNR and CDR2 FQNEAQ come from the germline V gene (reference sequence). CDR3 protein: CASSLGDSGLRPGELFF. The CDR3, as DNA: TGTGCCAGCAGCTTAGGGGACAGCGGATTAAGGCCCGGGGAGCTGTTTTTT.

This clone was observed once. The V and J genes are TRBV28 and TRBJ1-2; D perhaps matches TRBD1 (6 bases). Germline CDR1 MDHEN, CDR2 SYDVKM. This CDR3 has 14 residues. V lost 6 bases to trimming and J lost 5 bases, with 16 bases between them. Here the CDR3 reads CASRIRGAFYGYTF. The CDR3 coding sequence is TGTGCCAGCAGAATAAGGGGGGCTTTTTATGGCTACACCTTC.

V gene TRBV25-1 combines with J gene TRBJ2-5; D unclear. The closer fit of TRBJ2-7 to the DNA end suggests the J call may be wrong. The CDR3 is 15 residues long. From germline, CDR1 is MGHDK and CDR2 SYGVNS. The CDR3 protein is CASSDWPSSSYEQYF. In nucleotides, the CDR3 is TGTGCCAGCAGTGATTGGCCGTCTAGCTCCTACGAGCAGTACTTC.

This chain connects TRBV5-1 to TRBJ2-1, with TRBD1 as a possible D gene (6 bases). The CDR3 spans 14 residues. Germline lookup yields CDR1 SGHRS and CDR2 YFSETQ. The V gene lost 6 bases and the J gene lost 2 bases, with 12 bases spanning the gap. CDR3 loop: CASNLGHPYNEQFF. The DNA for the CDR3 is TGCGCCAGCAACCTGGGACACCCCTACAATGAGCAGTTCTTC.

The J gene is TRBJ1-1, the V gene TRBV7-9; no firm D call. Germline-derived CDR1 and CDR2 are SEHNR and FQNEAQ (reference sequence). The V end lost 5 bases, the J end lost 1 base, and 11 bases lay between the germline ends. The CDR3 has 14 amino acids. This CDR3 reads CASSLETPNTEAFF. CDR3 DNA: TGTGCCAGCAGCCTAGAGACTCCGAACACTGAAGCTTTCTTT. Full variable domain (missing parts from reference TRBV7-9 and TRBJ1-1): DTGVSQNPRHKITKRGQNVTFRCDPISEHNRLYWYRQTLGQGPEFLTYFQNEAQLEKSRLLSDRFSAERPKGSFSTLEIQRTEQGDSAMYLCASSLETPNTEAFFGQGTRLTVV.

Worth noting for this clone: Other DNA sequences of this sample code for an identical CDR3. The chain has TRBV28 and TRBJ2-3; TRBD2 aligns across 8 bases. The germline V gene has CDR1 MDHEN and CDR2 SYDVKM. The CDR3 loop spans 14 amino acids. V gave up 6 bases and J gave up 4 bases; unmatched junction bases: 6. The CDR3 nucleotides read TGTGCCAGCAGACCCACGGGGGGGCCAGATACGCAGTATTTT. It codes for CASRPTGGPDTQYF. The whole variable domain, remainder taken from reference TRBV28 and TRBJ2-3, is DVKVTQSSRYLVKRTGEKVFLECVQDMDHENMFWYRQDPGLGLRLIYFSYDVKMKEKGDIPEGYSVSREKKERFSLILESASTNQTSMYLCASRPTGGPDTQYFGPGTRLTVL.